A selection of T cell receptor beta chains follows, all from one sample in a study of blood T cell repertoires in COVID-19. Data came from immunoSEQ multiplex PCR; TCRdb stores just in-frame clones and leaves some out. The sample records roughly 260,000 clones, nearly 90% being singletons. Sequencing used peripheral blood. The receptors stem from a woman in her thirties or forties who had recovered from COVID-19. The CDR3 runs from the conserved cysteine through the conserved F or W. The D gene is left open where the match is weak. The size entry is marked missing in some rows and otherwise reads once, few, many or a size class.

d_call | j_call | v_call | clone_size | cdr3_nt | cdr3_aa
- | TRBJ1-5 | TRBV20-1 | - | TGCAGTGCTAGTAAAGAGGCTCAGCCCCAGCATTTT | CSASKEAQPQHF
TRBD1 | TRBJ2-7 | TRBV7-3 | - | TGTGCCAGCAGCCCCGGGACAGGGGTTCGCCACGAGCAGTACTTC | CASSPGTGVRHEQYF
- | TRBJ1-2 | TRBV11-3 | - | TGTGCCAGCAGCTCGTCAGGGGATTGGGCATATGGCTACACCTTC | CASSSSGDWAYGYTF
TRBD2 | TRBJ2-1 | TRBV27 | - | TGTGCCAGCAGTTTCCGGACTAGCGGGCCTTACAATGAGCAGTTCTTC | CASSFRTSGPYNEQFF
TRBD2 | TRBJ2-1 | TRBV15 | - | TGTGCCACCAGCAGAGGTATCCGGGCTAGCGGTTCTTACAATGAGCAGTTCTTC | CATSRGIRASGSYNEQFF
TRBD1 | TRBJ1-2 | TRBV16 | - | TGTGCCAGCAGCCCCATAACGGGACAGGGGGAAGGCTACACCTTC | CASSPITGQGEGYTF
- | TRBJ2-7 | TRBV15 | - | TGTGCCACCAGCAGAGATGGACTATACGAGCAGTACTTC | CATSRDGLYEQYF
- | TRBJ2-5 | TRBV5-5 | - | TGTGCCAGCAGACCTGGACAGCCTCGGGTCGAGACCCAGTACTTC | CASRPGQPRVETQYF
- | TRBJ1-5 | TRBV27 | - | TGTGCCAGCAGTTTTTCAGGGGTCGGCAATCAGCCCCAGCATTTT | CASSFSGVGNQPQHF
TRBD1 | TRBJ2-7 | TRBV4-3 | - | TGCGCCAGCAGCCAAGTGACAGGGGTTTTGAACGAGCAGTACTTC | CASSQVTGVLNEQYF
TRBD2 | TRBJ2-1 | TRBV28 | - | TGTGCCAGCAGCCGGACTCCCGGGACTAGCGGGAGAGGGATCTACAATGAGCAGTTCTTC | CASSRTPGTSGRGIYNEQFF
TRBD1 | TRBJ1-2 | TRBV5-1 | - | TGCGCCAGCAGCATGGACAGGGGGAAGGCTCATGGCTACACCTTC | CASSMDRGKAHGYTF
TRBD1 | TRBJ1-5 | TRBV24-1 | - | TGTGCCACCAGGGCGACAGGGGGCAATCAGCCCCAGCATTTT | CATRATGGNQPQHF
TRBD1 | TRBJ2-7 | TRBV6-6 | - | TGTGCCAGCAGCCGGACAGGGTTAGGTTACGAGCAGTACTTC | CASSRTGLGYEQYF
- | TRBJ2-6 | TRBV5-4 | - | TGTGCCAGCAGCTCGGGGGTGGGACAGCTATTCTCTGGGGCCAACGTCCTGACTTTC | CASSSGVGQLFSGANVLTF
- | TRBJ1-3 | TRBV3-1/TRBV3-2 | - | TGTGCCAGCCAGGGGTACTCTGGAAACACCATATATTTT | CASQGYSGNTIYF
TRBD1 | TRBJ2-7 | TRBV2 | few | TGTGCCAGCAGGAGGGAAAGGGGGCAGGGATACGAGCAGTACTTC | CASRRERGQGYEQYF
TRBD2 | TRBJ2-1 | TRBV19 | - | TGTGCCACTACCGGGGGAGGGGCACCAGATGAGCAGTTCTTC | CATTGGGAPDEQFF
TRBD1 | TRBJ1-5 | TRBV5-5 | - | TGTGCCAGCAGCTTGGACAGGGGCGGCAATCAGCCCCAGCATTTT | CASSLDRGGNQPQHF
- | TRBJ2-2 | TRBV19 | - | TGTGCCAGTAGTACTGTTCGGGTCACCGGGGAGCTGTTTTTT | CASSTVRVTGELFF
- | TRBJ2-3 | TRBV27 | once | TGTGCCAGCAGTCCACATTTAGGGGGAACAGATACGCAGTATTTT | CASSPHLGGTDTQYF
TRBD1 | TRBJ2-5 | TRBV18 | - | TGTGCCAGCTCACCCGGACAGGGGGGAGAGACCCAGTACTTC | CASSPGQGGETQYF
- | TRBJ1-4 | TRBV24-1 | - | TGTGCCACCAGTGATTCGACAGGAACTAATGAAAAACTGTTTTTT | CATSDSTGTNEKLFF
TRBD1 | TRBJ1-5 | TRBV6-2/TRBV6-3 | few | TGTGCCAGCAGTTACTCGGGGACGACAGGGGGCAATCAGCCCCAGCATTTT | CASSYSGTTGGNQPQHF
- | TRBJ2-7 | TRBV2 | once | TGTGCCAGCAGCGGGGATTTCTACGAGCAGTACTTC | CASSGDFYEQYF
TRBD2 | TRBJ2-7 | TRBV4-3 | - | TGCGCCAGCAGCCTAGGTGGGGGAGGGGTCGGCTCCTACGAGCAGTACTTC | CASSLGGGGVGSYEQYF
- | TRBJ2-1 | TRBV10-3 | - | TGTGCCATCAGTGAATTCTCGAGGGTTTCCTACAATGAGCAGTTCTTC | CAISEFSRVSYNEQFF
TRBD1 | TRBJ2-2 | TRBV24-1 | - | TGTGCCACCAGTGAGGACAGGGCCAACACCGGGGAGCTGTTTTTT | CATSEDRANTGELFF
TRBD1 | TRBJ2-1 | TRBV11-1 | - | TGTGCCAGCAGCTCAGGACAGGGTTGGAATGAGCAGTTCTTC | CASSSGQGWNEQFF
- | TRBJ1-6 | TRBV28 | - | TGTGCCAGCAGGCAAAGGGGGGGTGGTAATTCACCCCTCCACTTT | CASRQRGGGNSPLHF
- | TRBJ1-6 | TRBV5-1 | - | TGCGCCAGCAGCTTGATAGCAGGGGAAGATTCACCCCTCCACTTT | CASSLIAGEDSPLHF
- | TRBJ2-3 | TRBV28 | - | TGTGCCAGCAGTTTACCCCAGGGCCCAGATACGCAGTATTTT | CASSLPQGPDTQYF
TRBD2 | TRBJ2-3 | TRBV4-1 | - | TGCGCCAGCAGCCAAGCAGCGGGGGGCCCTAGCACAGATACGCAGTATTTT | CASSQAAGGPSTDTQYF
TRBD1 | TRBJ1-5 | TRBV28 | - | TGTGCCAGCTCCTCCCCGGGACAGGGACAGCCCCAGCATTTT | CASSSPGQGQPQHF
- | TRBJ2-3 | TRBV19 | - | TGTGCCAGTAGTATAGGTGGAGGGGCCACAGATACGCAGTATTTT | CASSIGGGATDTQYF
- | TRBJ2-5 | TRBV3-1/TRBV3-2 | - | TGTGCCAGCAGCCAGGCTGGCCAAGAGACCCAGTACTTC | CASSQAGQETQYF
TRBD1 | TRBJ1-3 | TRBV5-1 | few | TGCGCCAGCAGCTTGGGAGGACAGGGTTATGGAAACACCATATATTTT | CASSLGGQGYGNTIYF